This T cell receptor beta chain was profiled in a study of blood T cell repertoires in COVID-19. Study in general: COVID-19 samples, acute and convalescent, were from the United States, Italy and Spain.

The CDR3 loop spans 15 amino acids. The ends lost 5 bases at V and 4 bases at J; junction bases unmatched: 4. Germline lookup yields CDR1 SGHTA and CDR2 FQGNSA. The authors' processing: For nucleated cells, counts were estimated from reference gene primer amplification. Some clones are missing from TCRdb's copy, which holds only in-frame ones; the method was immunoSEQ multiplex PCR. The V and J calls and clone size come from that table; D and trimming were worked out from the DNA. The table shows tens of thousands of clones, with around 80% occurring only once. The receptor was derived from a human donor in a cohort sampled during active COVID-19. This chain connects TRBV7-2 to TRBJ2-2, with 10 bases fitting TRBD1. Sequenced input: peripheral blood. The CDR3 sequence is CASSTGQGSTGELFF. The CDR3 nucleotides read TGTGCCAGCAGCACGGGACAGGGGAGCACCGGGGAGCTGTTTTTT.